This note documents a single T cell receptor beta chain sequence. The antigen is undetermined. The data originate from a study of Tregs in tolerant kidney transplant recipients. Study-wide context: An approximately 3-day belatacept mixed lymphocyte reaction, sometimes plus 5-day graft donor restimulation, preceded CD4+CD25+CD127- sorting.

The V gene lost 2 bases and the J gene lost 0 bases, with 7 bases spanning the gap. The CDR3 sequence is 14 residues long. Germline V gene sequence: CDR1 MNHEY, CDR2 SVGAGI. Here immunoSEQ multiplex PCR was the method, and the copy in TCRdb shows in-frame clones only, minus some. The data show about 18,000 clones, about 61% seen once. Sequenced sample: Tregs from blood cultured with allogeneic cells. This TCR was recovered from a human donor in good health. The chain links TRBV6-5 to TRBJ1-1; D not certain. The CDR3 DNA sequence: TGTGCCAGCAGTTACGTAGGGCTGAACACTGAAGCTTTCTTT. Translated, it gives CASSYVGLNTEAFF.